Below, 21 T cell receptor beta chains from the same sample are listed, as sequenced in a study of blood T cell repertoires in COVID-19. Using immunoSEQ multiplex PCR, the repertoire was profiled, and TCRdb retains in-frame clones only, with some absent. The profile covers roughly 230,000 clones, with roughly 80% appearing a single time and 3.4% taken by the ten largest. Sample: PBMCs or T cells enriched from blood (not recorded which). These receptors were taken from a man aged 45-65 years who had recovered from COVID-19.

The genes are TRBV7-9 and TRBJ2-7; 8 bases align to TRBD2. V was clipped by 5 bases and J by 1 base; unmatched bases: 4. Germline loops: CDR1 SEHNR, CDR2 FQNEAQ (reference sequence). This CDR3 comprises 14 residues. DNA of the CDR3: TGTGCCAGCAGCCTAACGGGGGGGTCCTACGAGCAGTACTTC. This gives the protein CASSLTGGSYEQYF. Complete variable domain (other parts from reference TRBV7-9 and TRBJ2-7): DTGVSQNPRHKITKRGQNVTFRCDPISEHNRLYWYRQTLGQGPEFLTYFQNEAQLEKSRLLSDRFSAERPKGSFSTLEIQRTEQGDSAMYLCASSLTGGSYEQYFGPGTRLTVT.

This clone was observed a handful of times. This chain joins TRBV20-1 and TRBJ2-7, with TRBD2 matching 8 bases. The CDR3 contains 14 residues. In germline, CDR1 is DFQATT, CDR2 SNEGSKA (reference sequence). The trim removed 3 bases at V and 3 bases at J, leaving 7 bases unmatched. Written as DNA, the CDR3 is TGCAGTGCTAGTAGCCAGCGGGGGTTCTACGAGCAGTACTTC. It encodes CSASSQRGFYEQYF.

The rearrangement joins TRBV20-1 to TRBJ1-5; D might be TRBD1 (5 bases). CDR1 is DFQATT, CDR2 SNEGSKA, per germline (reference sequence). The CDR3 loop spans 11 amino acids. V lost 5 bases and J 5 bases, leaving 7 bases between the germline ends. The CDR3 DNA sequence: TGCAGTGCTCTCAGGGATCAGCCCCAGCATTTT. Translation gives CSALRDQPQHF.

The gene calls are TRBV7-2 and TRBJ2-3, with 8 bases matching TRBD1. The CDR3 covers 16 residues. V shed 5 bases, J shed 5 bases, and the junction held 12 bases outside the gene matches. The germline gives CDR1 SGHTA, CDR2 FQGNSA. CDR3 in amino acids: CASSHRWQGAGDTQYF. The DNA of the CDR3 is TGTGCCAGCAGCCACAGATGGCAGGGGGCTGGAGATACGCAGTATTTT.

V is TRBV18 and J is TRBJ1-5; 8 nucleotides match TRBD1. The germline V gene has CDR1 KGHSH and CDR2 LQKENI. V trimming: 3 bases; J trimming: 7 bases; junction bases outside the gene matches: 5. The CDR3 totals 14 residues. The CDR3 DNA sequence: TGTGCCAGCTCACCCCAGGACAGGGACCAGCCCCAGCATTTT. Translated: CASSPQDRDQPQHF. Using reference TRBV18 and TRBJ1-5 for the parts outside the CDR3, the full variable domain is NAGVMQNPRHLVRRRGQEARLRCSPMKGHSHVYWYRQLPEEGLKFMVYLQKENIIDESGMPKERFSAEFPKEGPSILRIQQVVRGDSAAYFCASSPQDRDQPQHFGDGTRLSIL.

This sequence joins TRBV18 and TRBJ1-1; tentatively, D is TRBD1 (5 bases). This CDR3 is built from 15 residues. Looked up from germline, CDR1 is KGHSH and CDR2 is LQKENI. V was trimmed by 2 bases and J by 1 base, leaving 11 bases between them. The CDR3 spells CASSPTTGGNTEAFF. As DNA, the CDR3 is TGTGCCAGCTCACCAACAACGGGGGGGAACACTGAAGCTTTCTTT. The full variable domain, its missing parts supplied by reference TRBV18 and TRBJ1-1, is NAGVMQNPRHLVRRRGQEARLRCSPMKGHSHVYWYRQLPEEGLKFMVYLQKENIIDESGMPKERFSAEFPKEGPSILRIQQVVRGDSAAYFCASSPTTGGNTEAFFGQGTRLTVV.

This clone turned up a few times. This chain links TRBV9 with TRBJ1-1; possible D gene TRBD1, 5 bases. This CDR3 region has 15 residues. CDR1 is SGDLS, CDR2 YYNGEE, per germline. Deletions cut 4 bases from V and 0 bases from J, with 13 bases between. In DNA, the CDR3 is TGTGCCAGCAGCTTGACAGCCGTTCTGAACACTGAAGCTTTCTTT. Its translation is CASSLTAVLNTEAFF.

CDR3 in DNA: TGTGCCAGCAGTCCGGGATTCGGGTATGGCTACACCTTC. Amino acids: CASSPGFGYGYTF. The chain uses TRBV6-4 and TRBJ1-2, with D unresolved. The CDR3 spans 13 residues. Germline V gives CDR1 MRHNA, CDR2 SNTAGT. Trimming took 5 bases from V and 5 from J, leaving 12 bases between them.

The genes are TRBV10-3 and TRBJ1-3, with 10 bases fitting TRBD1. The CDR3 spans 13 residues. With 5 bases clipped from V and 7 bases from J, the junction kept 2 bases outside the gene matches. Germline lookup yields CDR1 ENHRY and CDR2 SYGVKD. The CDR3 DNA follows: TGTGCCATCAGTTGGACAGGGGGGAACACCATATATTTT. This translates into CAISWTGGNTIYF.

V usage is TRBV20-1 and J usage is TRBJ2-1; 11 bases match TRBD2. Germline loops: CDR1 DFQATT, CDR2 SNEGSKA (reference sequence). Losses at the gene ends were 3 bases for V and 3 bases for J; bases not matched to a gene: 4. The CDR3 is made up of 15 amino acids. CDR3 nucleotide sequence: TGCAGTGCTAGTAGGCTAGCGGGGGGCTACAATGAGCAGTTCTTC. This gives the protein CSASRLAGGYNEQFF.

V and J are TRBV5-1 and TRBJ2-3, with TRBD2 matching over 8 bases. Germline loops: CDR1 SGHRS, CDR2 YFSETQ. The V segment lost 3 bases and the J segment 4 bases; nucleotides outside the gene matches: 10. The CDR3 covers 16 residues. The CDR3 protein is CASSSGRGGGPDTQYF. The CDR3 DNA reads as TGCGCCAGCAGCTCGGGGAGGGGCGGGGGGCCAGATACGCAGTATTTT.

The V and J genes are TRBV7-2 and TRBJ2-1; maybe TRBD2 (6 bases). V lost 2 bases and J lost 4, with 21 bases in between. Per germline, CDR1 SGHTA and CDR2 FQGNSA. The CDR3 is 18 amino acids. The CDR3 region has the DNA TGTGCCAGCAGCTTAAGAGTGACGGGTGGAGCGGGTTACAATGAGCAGTTCTTC. It codes for CASSLRVTGGAGYNEQFF.

V usage is TRBV6-5 and J usage is TRBJ2-7, with D perhaps TRBD1 (6 bases). V lost 6 bases and J 5 bases, leaving 17 bases between the germline ends. The germline V gene has CDR1 MNHEY and CDR2 SVGAGI. The CDR3 totals 14 residues. The CDR3 coding sequence is TGTGCCAGCAGGGATCCAGGGGCAAAGGACGAGCAGTACTTC. Its protein product is CASRDPGAKDEQYF.

The rearrangement links TRBV4-1 to TRBJ1-2; 7 bases agree with TRBD1. Germline V gene lookup returns CDR1 MGHRA and CDR2 YSYEKL. The CDR3 loop spans 15 amino acids. After removal of 0 bases from V and 4 bases from J, the junction contained 5 bases not matched to a gene. The CDR3 region is CASSQDSQGGYGYTF. The CDR3 DNA sequence: TGCGCCAGCAGCCAAGATAGTCAGGGGGGCTATGGCTACACCTTC.

This clone was counted only a few times. V gene TRBV7-9 combines with J gene TRBJ2-1, with TRBD1 identical over 7 bases. CDR1 SEHNR and CDR2 FQNEAQ come from the germline V gene (reference sequence). This CDR3 is built from 14 residues. The V and J ends lost 3 bases and 8 bases, in that order; junction bases with no gene match: 7. CDR3 DNA sequence: TGTGCCAGCAGCTTGGCCCTAGGGGGCCATGAGCAGTTCTTC. Translated, it gives CASSLALGGHEQFF.

This clone has only one observation. V gene TRBV28 combines with J gene TRBJ2-3, with TRBD2 identical over 7 bases. In germline, CDR1 is MDHEN, CDR2 SYDVKM. The CDR3 contains 15 residues. The J segment lost 2 bases and the V segment lost 2 bases, leaving 4 bases of the junction unmatched. The CDR3 sequence: CASSLGGLHTDTQYF. As DNA, the CDR3 is TGTGCCAGCAGTTTAGGGGGACTACACACAGATACGCAGTATTTT.

This chain links TRBV27 with TRBJ1-6; 9 bases agree with TRBD1. Germline V lookup: CDR1 MNHEY, CDR2 SMNVEV (reference sequence). The ends lost 6 bases at V and 0 bases at J; junction bases unmatched: 15. This CDR3 has 20 residues. CDR3: CASRVQAFWGQGSYNSPLHF. DNA of the CDR3: TGTGCCAGCAGGGTTCAAGCATTCTGGGGACAGGGCTCCTATAATTCACCCCTCCACTTT.

This sequence joins TRBV2 and TRBJ1-6; maybe TRBD1 (5 bases). Germline loops: CDR1 SNHLY, CDR2 FYNNEI. V lost 5 bases to trimming and J lost 7 bases, with 6 bases between them. The CDR3 is made up of 12 amino acids. The CDR3 bases are TGTGCCAGCAGTCCAGGGAATTCACCCCTCCACTTT. It encodes CASSPGNSPLHF.

The chain recombines TRBV10-3 with TRBJ2-5, with D maybe TRBD2 (5 bases). Germline CDR1 reads ENHRY; CDR2 reads SYGVKD. The CDR3 runs 14 residues. V was cut by 5 bases and J by 5 bases, with 15 bases left in between. The CDR3 nucleotides read TGTGCCATCAGTCTCCGTAGGTCGGGGGAGACCCAGTACTTC. Encoded protein: CAISLRRSGETQYF.

The V call is TRBV5-4, the J call TRBJ2-1; possible D gene TRBD2, 5 bases. CDR1 is SGHNT, CDR2 YYREEE, per germline (reference sequence). Trimming removed 1 base from V and 8 bases from J, with 13 bases in between. The CDR3 length is 14 residues. CDR3 coding DNA: TGTGCCAGCAGCTTGTTTACGGGATCTGATGAGCAGTTCTTC. Translated, it gives CASSLFTGSDEQFF.

The chain joins TRBV16 to TRBJ1-2; no definite D call. The CDR3 has 15 residues. Trimming pared 2 bases from V and 7 bases from J, leaving 17 bases between. The germline V gene encodes CDR1 KGHSY and CDR2 FQNENV. Written as DNA, the CDR3 is TGTGCCAGCAGCCAAAATCGCGTCGACTTCGGTGGCTACACCTTC. Amino acids: CASSQNRVDFGGYTF.